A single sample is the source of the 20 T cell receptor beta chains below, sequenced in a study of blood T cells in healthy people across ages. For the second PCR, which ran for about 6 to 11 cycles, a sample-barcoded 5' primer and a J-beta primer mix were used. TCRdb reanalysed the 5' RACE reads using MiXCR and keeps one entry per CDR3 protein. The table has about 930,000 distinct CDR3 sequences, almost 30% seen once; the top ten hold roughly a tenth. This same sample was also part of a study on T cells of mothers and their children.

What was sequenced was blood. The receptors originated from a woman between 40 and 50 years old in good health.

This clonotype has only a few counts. CDR3 bases: TGTGCCAGCAGCGCGATCGGGACCGACACTGAAGCTTTCTTT. Translating gives CASSAIGTDTEAFF. The chain combines TRBV9 with TRBJ1-1; a weak D match, TRBD1 (5 bases). Germline loops: CDR1 SGDLS, CDR2 YYNGEE. The CDR3 is 14 residues long. Trimming removed 3 bases at V and 3 bases at J, with 12 bases between.

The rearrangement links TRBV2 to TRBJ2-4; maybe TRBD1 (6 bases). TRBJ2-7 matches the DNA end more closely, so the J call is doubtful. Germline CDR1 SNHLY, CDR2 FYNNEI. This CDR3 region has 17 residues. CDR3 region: CASSEEWWGSGDYEQYF. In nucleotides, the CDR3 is TGTGCCAGCAGTGAAGAGTGGTGGGGCTCAGGGGACTACGAGCAGTACTTC.

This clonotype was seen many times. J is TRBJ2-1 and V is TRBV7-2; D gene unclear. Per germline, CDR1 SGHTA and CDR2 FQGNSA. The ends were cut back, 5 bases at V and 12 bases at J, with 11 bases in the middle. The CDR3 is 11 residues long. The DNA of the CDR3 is TGTGCCAGCAGCCCGGCCCTACCGCAGTTCTTC. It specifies CASSPALPQFF.

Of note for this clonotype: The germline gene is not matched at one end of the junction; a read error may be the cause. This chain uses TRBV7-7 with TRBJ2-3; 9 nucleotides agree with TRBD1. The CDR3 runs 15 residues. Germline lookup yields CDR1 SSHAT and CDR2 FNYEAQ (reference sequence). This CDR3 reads CASSPGTGHTDTQYF. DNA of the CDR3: TGTGCTAGCAGCCCAGGGACAGGGCACACAGATACGCAGTATTTT.

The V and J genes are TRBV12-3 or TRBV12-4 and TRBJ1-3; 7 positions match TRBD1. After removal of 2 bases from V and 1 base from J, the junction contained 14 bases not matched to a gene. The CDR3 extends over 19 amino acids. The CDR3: CASSLNQRFIRGSGNTIYF. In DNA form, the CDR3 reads TGTGCCAGCAGTTTAAATCAGAGGTTTATCAGGGGGTCTGGAAACACCATATATTTT.

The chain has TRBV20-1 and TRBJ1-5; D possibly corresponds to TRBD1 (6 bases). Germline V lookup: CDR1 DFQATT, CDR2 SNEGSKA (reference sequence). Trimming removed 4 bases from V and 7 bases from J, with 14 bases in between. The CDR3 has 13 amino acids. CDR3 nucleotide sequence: TGCAGTGCTACCCAGGGGAGTTGGCAGCCCCAGCATTTT. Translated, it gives CSATQGSWQPQHF.

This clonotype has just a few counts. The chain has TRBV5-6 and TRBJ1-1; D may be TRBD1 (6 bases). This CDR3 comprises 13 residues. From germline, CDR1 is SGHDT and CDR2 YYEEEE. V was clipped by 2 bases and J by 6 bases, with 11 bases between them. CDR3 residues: CASSFQGYSEAFF. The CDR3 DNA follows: TGTGCCAGCAGCTTCCAGGGGTATTCTGAAGCTTTCTTT.

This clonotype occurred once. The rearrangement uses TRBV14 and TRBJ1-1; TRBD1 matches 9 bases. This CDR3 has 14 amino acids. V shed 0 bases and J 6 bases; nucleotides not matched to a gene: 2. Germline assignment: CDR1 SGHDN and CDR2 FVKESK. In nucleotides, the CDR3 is TGTGCCAGCAGCCAAGAGTGGACAGGGGCTGAAGCTTTCTTT. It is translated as CASSQEWTGAEAFF.

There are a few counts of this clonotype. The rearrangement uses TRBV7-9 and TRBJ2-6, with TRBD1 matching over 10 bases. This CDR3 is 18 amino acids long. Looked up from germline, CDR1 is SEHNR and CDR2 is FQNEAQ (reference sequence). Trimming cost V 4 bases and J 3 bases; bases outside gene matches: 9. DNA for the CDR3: TGTGCCAGCAGCTCATCGAGACAGGGGGCGTGTGGGGCCAACGTCCTGACTTTC. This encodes CASSSSRQGACGANVLTF.

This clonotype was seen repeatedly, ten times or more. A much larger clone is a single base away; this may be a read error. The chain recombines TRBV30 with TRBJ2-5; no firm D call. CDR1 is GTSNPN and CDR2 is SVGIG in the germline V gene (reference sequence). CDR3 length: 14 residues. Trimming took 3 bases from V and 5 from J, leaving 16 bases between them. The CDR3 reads CAWRVDGHRETQYF. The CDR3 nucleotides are TGTGCCTGGAGGGTGGACGGGCACCGGGAGACCCAGTACTTC.

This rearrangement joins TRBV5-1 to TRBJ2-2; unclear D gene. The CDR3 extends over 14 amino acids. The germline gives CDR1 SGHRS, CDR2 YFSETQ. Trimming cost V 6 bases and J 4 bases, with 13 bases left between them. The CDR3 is CASTYGDATGELFF. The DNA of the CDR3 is TGCGCCAGCACCTACGGTGATGCCACCGGGGAGCTGTTTTTT.

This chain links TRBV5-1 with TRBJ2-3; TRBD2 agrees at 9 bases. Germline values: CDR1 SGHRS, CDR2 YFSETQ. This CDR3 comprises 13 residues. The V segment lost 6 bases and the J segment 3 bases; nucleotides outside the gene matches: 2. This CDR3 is CASTTSGTDTQYF. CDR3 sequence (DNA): TGCGCCAGCACGACTAGCGGTACAGATACGCAGTATTTT.

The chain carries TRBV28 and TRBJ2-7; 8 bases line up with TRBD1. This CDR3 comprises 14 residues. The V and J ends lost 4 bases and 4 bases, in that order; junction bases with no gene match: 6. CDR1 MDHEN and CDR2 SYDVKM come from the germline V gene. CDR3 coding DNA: TGTGCCAGCAGTTCGGGACAGGTCCCTTACGAGCAGTACTTC. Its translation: CASSSGQVPYEQYF.

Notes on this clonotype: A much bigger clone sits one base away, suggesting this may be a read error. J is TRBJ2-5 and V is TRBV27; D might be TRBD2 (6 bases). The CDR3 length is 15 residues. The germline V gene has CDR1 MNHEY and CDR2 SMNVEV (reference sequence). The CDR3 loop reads CVSSHRGGNQETQYF. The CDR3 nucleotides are TGTGTCAGCAGTCATAGAGGCGGGAACCAAGAGACCCAGTACTTC.

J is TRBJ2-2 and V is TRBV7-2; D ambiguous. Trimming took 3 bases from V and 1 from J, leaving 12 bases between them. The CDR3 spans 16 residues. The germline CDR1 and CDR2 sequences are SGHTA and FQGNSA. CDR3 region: CASSFARRRNTGELFF. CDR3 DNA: TGTGCCAGCAGCTTCGCTAGACGGAGGAACACCGGGGAGCTGTTTTTT.

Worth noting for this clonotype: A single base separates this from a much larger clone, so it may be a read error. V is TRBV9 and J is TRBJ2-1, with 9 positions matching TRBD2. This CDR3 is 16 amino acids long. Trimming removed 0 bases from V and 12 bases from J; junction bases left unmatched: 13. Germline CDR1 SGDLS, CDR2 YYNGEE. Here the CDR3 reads CASSVAGGGAMDGQFF. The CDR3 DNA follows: TGTGCCAGCAGCGTAGCGGGCGGGGGGGCCATGGATGGGCAGTTCTTC.

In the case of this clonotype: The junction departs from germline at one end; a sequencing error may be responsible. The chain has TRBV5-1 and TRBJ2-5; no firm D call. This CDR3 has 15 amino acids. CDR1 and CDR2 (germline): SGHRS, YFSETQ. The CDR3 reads CAGSLSGIREETQYF. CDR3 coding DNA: TGCGCCGGCAGCCTCAGTGGTATCCGAGAAGAGACCCAGTACTTC. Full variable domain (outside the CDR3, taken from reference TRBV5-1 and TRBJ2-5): KAGVTQTPRYLIKTRGQQVTLSCSPISGHRSVSWYQQTPGQGLQFLFEYFSETQRNKGNFPGRFSGRQFSNSRSEMNVSTLELGDSALYLCAGSLSGIREETQYFGPGTRLLVL.

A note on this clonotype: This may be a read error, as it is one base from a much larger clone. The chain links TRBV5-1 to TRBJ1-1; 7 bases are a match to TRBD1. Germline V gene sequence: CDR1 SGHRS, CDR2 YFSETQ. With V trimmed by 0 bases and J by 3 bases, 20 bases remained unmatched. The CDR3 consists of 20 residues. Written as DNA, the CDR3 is TGCGCCAGCAGCTTGGCCGATCTCCGGGACAGCGGAAAGCGGGACACTGAAGCTTTCTTT. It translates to CASSLADLRDSGKRDTEAFF.

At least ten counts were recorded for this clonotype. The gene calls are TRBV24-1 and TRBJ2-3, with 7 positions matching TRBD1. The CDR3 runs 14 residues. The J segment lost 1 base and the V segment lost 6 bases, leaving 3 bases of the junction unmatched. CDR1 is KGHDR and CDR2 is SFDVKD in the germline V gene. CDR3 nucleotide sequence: TGTGCCACCAGTAGGGACAGCGGCACAGATACGCAGTATTTT. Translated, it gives CATSRDSGTDTQYF.

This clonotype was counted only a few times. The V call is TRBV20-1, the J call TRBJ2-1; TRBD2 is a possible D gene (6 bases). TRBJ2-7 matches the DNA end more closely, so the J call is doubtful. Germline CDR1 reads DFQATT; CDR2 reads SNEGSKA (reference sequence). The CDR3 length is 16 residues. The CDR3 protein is CSARDLRGSSYNEQYF. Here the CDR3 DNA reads TGCAGTGCTAGAGATCTGCGGGGCAGCTCCTACAATGAGCAGTACTTC.